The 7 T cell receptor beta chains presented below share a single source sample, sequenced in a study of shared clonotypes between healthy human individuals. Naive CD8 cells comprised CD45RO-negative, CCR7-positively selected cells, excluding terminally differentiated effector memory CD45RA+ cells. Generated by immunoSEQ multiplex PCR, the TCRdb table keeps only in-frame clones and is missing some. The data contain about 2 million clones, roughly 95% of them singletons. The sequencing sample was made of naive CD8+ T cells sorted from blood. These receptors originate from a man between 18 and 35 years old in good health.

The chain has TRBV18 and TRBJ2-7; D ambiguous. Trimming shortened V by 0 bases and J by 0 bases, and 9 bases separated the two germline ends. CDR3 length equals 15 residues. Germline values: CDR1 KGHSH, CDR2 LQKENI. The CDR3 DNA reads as TGTGCCAGCTCACCACCCTCTTCGACCTCCTACGAGCAGTACTTC. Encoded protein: CASSPPSSTSYEQYF.

The CDR3 DNA sequence: TGTGCCAGCAGCGCCTTGGCGGGGGGTCTCTCCTACGAGCAGTACTTC. Translated: CASSALAGGLSYEQYF. The V and J genes are TRBV2 and TRBJ2-7, with TRBD2 matching 8 bases. The junction had 10 bases not matched to a gene; V was cut back by 6 bases and J by 0 bases. This CDR3 has 16 amino acids. Germline lookup yields CDR1 SNHLY and CDR2 FYNNEI.

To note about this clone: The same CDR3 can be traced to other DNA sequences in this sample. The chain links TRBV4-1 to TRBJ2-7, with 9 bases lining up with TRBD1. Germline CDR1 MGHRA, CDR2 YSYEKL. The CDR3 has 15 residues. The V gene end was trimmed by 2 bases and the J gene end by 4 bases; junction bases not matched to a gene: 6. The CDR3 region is CASSQTGGPSYEQYF. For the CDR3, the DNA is TGCGCCAGCAGCCAAACAGGGGGCCCGTCGTACGAGCAGTACTTC.

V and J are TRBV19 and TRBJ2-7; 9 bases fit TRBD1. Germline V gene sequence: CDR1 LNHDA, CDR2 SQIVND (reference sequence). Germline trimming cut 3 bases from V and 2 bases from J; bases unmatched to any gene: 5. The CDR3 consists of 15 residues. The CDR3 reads CASSITGQGAYEQYF. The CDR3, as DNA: TGTGCCAGTAGTATTACGGGACAGGGCGCCTACGAGCAGTACTTC.

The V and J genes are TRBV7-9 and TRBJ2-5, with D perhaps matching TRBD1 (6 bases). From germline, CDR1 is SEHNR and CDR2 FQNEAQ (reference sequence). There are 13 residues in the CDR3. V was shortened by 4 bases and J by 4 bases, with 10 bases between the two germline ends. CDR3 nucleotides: TGTGCCAGCAGCTCAGGGGTGGGAGAGACCCAGTACTTC. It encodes CASSSGVGETQYF.

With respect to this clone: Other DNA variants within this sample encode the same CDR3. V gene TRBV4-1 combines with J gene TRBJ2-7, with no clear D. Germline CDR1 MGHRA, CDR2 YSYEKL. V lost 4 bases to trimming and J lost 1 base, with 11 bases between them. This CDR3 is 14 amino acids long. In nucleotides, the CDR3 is TGCGCCAGCAGCCCAAGGGATGGGTCCTACGAGCAGTACTTC. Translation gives CASSPRDGSYEQYF.

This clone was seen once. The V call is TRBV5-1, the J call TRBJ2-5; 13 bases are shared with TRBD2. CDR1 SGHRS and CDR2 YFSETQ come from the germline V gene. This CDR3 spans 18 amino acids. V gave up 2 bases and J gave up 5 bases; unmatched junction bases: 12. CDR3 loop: CASSLGLAGEWLGETQYF. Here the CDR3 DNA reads TGCGCCAGCAGCTTAGGACTAGCGGGAGAGTGGTTGGGGGAGACCCAGTACTTC.